This entry concerns a single TCR beta chain. Its target is unknown. The data belong to a study of CXCR3-negative and CXCR3-positive naive CD8 T cells. Findings of the study overall: Relative to CXCR3-negative naive cells, CXCR3-positive naive cells had more hydrophobic TRB CDR3s.

Libraries were UMI-labeled 5' RACE TRB cDNA. TCRdb reprocessed the 5' RACE reads; each CDR3 protein has one entry and no DNA is given. In total, the table holds roughly 63,000 distinct CDR3 sequences. This CDR3 spans 13 amino acids. Germline lookup yields CDR1 SQVTM and CDR2 ANQGSEA. The chain recombines TRBV29-1 with TRBJ2-1; TCRdb outputs TRBD2, but without DNA this stays unchecked. The source is a human donor in good health. Some clones in this sample may be carry-over from other donors' samples. Sequencing was performed on naive CXCR3+ CD8+ T cells from blood. Documented subset: CD45RO-CCR7+CD27+CD95- naive CD8+ T cells expressing CXCR3 (TNR3+). CDR3 region: CSGDGPQYNEQFF.